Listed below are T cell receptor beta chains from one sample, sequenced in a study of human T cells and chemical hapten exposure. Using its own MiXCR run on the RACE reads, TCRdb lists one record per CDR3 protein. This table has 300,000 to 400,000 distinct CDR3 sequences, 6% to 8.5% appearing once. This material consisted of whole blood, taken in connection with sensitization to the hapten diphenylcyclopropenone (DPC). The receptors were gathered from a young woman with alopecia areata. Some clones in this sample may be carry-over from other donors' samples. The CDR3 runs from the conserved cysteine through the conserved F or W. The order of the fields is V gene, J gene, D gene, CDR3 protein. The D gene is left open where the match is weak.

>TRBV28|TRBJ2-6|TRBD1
CASFGQGFSGANVLTF
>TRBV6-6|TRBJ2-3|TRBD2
CASNLAASTDTQYF
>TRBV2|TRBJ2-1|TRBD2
CASSPGTSGGALNEQFF
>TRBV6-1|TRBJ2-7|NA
CASSVRPSYEQYF
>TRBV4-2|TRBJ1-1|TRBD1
CASSPQSRTGGAFF
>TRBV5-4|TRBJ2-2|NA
CASKNGGGHTGELFF
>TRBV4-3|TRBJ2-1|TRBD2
CASSHGGGRYNEQFF
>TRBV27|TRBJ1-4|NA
CASKTFSRQSNEKLFF
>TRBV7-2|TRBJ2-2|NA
CASSLEAESNTGELFF
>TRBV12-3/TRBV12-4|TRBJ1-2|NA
CASRPVESGNGYTF
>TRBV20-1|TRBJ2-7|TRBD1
CSARDSGQGNYEQYF
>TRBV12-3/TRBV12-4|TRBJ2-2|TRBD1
CANLGQANTGELFF
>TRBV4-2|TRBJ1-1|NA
CASSQSPDRTEAFF
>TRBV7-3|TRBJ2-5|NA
CASSLGGYQETQYF
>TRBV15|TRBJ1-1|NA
CATSKFDSRNTEAFF
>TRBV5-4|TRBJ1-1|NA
CASSFVVGGRNTEAFF
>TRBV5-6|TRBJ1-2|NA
CASSLGYGDGYTF
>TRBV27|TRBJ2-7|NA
CASSLLTGPLAEQYF
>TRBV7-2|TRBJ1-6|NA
CASSPDGRDYNSPLHF
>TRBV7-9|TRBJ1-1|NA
CASSFHEAFF
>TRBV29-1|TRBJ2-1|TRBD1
CSVDRVNEQFF
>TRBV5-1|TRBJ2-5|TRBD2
CASSLGTSPGQETQYF
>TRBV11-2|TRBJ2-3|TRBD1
CASSRTGLRADTQYF
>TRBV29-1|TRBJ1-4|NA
CGFFGGINEKLFF
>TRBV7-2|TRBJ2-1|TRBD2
CASSLEGLDGNEQFF
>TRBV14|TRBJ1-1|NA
CASSTPAGSTEAFF
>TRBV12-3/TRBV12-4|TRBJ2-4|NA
CASRRDGGLAKNIQYF
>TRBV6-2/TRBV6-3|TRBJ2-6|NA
CASSYSWARLSVANVLTF
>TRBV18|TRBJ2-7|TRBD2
CASSRSSGLSYEQYF
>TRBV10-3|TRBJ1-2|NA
CAISAPGTDYGYTF
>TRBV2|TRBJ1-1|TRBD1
CASSPDRADTEAFF
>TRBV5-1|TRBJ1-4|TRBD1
CASSFGQGAGTNEKLFF
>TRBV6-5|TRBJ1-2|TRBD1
CASSSPGQGGYGYTF
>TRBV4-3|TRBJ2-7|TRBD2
CASSLTSGGSYEQYF
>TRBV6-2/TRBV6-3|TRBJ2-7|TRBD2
CASSSGLAGAYEQYF
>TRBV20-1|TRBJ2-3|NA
CSAPDLTGDTQYF
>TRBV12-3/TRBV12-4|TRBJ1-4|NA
CASRASVANEKLFF
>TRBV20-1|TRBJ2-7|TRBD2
CSARATSGGTEQYF
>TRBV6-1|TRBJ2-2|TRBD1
CASSEDAGGTAGELFF
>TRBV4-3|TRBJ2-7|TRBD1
CASSHDRDSSYEQYF
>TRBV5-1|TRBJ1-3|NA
CASSTRGASGNTIYF
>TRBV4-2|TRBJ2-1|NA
CASSQIRQSTAHEQFF
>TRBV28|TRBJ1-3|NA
CASSLWEGREEGNTIYF
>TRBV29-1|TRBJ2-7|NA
CSVDVGYQDEQYF
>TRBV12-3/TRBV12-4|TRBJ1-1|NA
CASRHDRRLGEAFF
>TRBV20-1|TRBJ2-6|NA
CSASRPLTSSGANVLTF
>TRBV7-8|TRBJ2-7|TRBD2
CASSLGWRGTNYEQYF
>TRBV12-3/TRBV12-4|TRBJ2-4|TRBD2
CASSFPSGGVQNIQYF
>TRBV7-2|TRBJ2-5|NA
CASSPPSWGEETQYF
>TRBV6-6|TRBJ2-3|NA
CASSRPGNADTQYF
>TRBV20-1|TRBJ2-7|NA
CSARGGLFYEQYF
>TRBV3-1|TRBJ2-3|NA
CASSQGDNWGTDTQYF
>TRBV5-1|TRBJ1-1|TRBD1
CASSRGWGQRHEAFF
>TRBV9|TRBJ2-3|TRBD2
CASSVDGAGSHTDTQYF
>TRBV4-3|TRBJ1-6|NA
CASSQGAGYNSPLHF
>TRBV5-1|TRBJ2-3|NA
CASSPGTRYTDTQYF